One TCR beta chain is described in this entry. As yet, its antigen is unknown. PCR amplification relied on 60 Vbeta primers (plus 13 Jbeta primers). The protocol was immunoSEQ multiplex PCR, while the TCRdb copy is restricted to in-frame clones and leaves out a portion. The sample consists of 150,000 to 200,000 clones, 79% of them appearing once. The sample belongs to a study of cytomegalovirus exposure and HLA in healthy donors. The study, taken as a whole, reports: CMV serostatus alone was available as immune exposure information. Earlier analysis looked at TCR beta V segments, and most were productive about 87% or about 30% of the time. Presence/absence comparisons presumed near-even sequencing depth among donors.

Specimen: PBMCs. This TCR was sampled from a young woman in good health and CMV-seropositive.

CDR3 in amino acids: CASSEYGYGVGKLFF. CDR3 sequence (DNA): TGTGCCAGCAGTGAATATGGTTACGGGGTTGGGAAACTGTTTTTT. J is TRBJ1-4 and V is TRBV25-1, with D unresolved. CDR1 is MGHDK, CDR2 SYGVNS, per germline. V was shortened by 0 bases and J by 11 bases, with 16 bases between the two germline ends. The CDR3 has 15 residues.